One T cell receptor (beta chain) is described in this entry. Other DNA sequences in this sample translate to the same CDR3. This record belongs to a study of T cell changes during pregnancy in multiple sclerosis. The CDR3 covers 14 residues. CDR1 is GTSNPN and CDR2 is SVGIG in the germline V gene (reference sequence). Trimming cost V 0 bases and J 0 bases, with 6 bases left between them. Generated by immunoSEQ multiplex PCR, the TCRdb table keeps only in-frame clones and is missing some. The data contain under 70,000 clones, around 92% of them singletons. Specimen: peripheral blood, collected after pregnancy. This clonotype originated in a female donor in good health, enrolled as a control in a pregnancy study. The rearrangement joins TRBV30 to TRBJ1-3, with D possibly matching TRBD1 (5 bases). The CDR3 reads CAWSVRGSGNTIYF. In DNA, the CDR3 is TGTGCCTGGAGTGTAAGGGGCTCTGGAAACACCATATATTTT.